This T cell receptor (beta chain) was identified in a study of cytomegalovirus exposure and HLA in healthy donors. General observations from the study: One later analysis reportedly identified an Asian-associated ancestry cluster that showed fewer N-insertions than the roughly 720-donor mean. A few CMV-associated chains proved CMV antigen-specific in vitro. TCR association rates varied by HLA locus in a later analysis, with DRB1 highest and HLA-C lowest. Follow-up analysis seemed to connect common viral pathogens with several of the most significant clusters identified.

13 Jbeta primers and 60 Vbeta primers were used for the PCR. Only in-frame clones appear in the TCRdb table, and some are missing; sequencing was by immunoSEQ multiplex PCR. The sample includes tens of thousands of clones. Points on this clone: The antigen is not known.

This clonotype was sampled from a man aged 50 to 60 in good health and CMV-seropositive. Sequenced material: PBMCs.

CDR3 region: CASSEGTGGNYGYTF. The CDR3 coding sequence is TGTGCCAGCAGCGAGGGGACAGGGGGCAACTATGGCTACACCTTC. The chain carries TRBV7-6 and TRBJ1-2; the match to TRBD1 covers 12 bases. Looked up from germline, CDR1 is SGHVS and CDR2 is FNYEAQ. With 5 bases clipped from V and 2 bases from J, the junction kept 3 bases outside the gene matches. The CDR3 runs to 15 residues.